Listed here are 32 T cell receptor beta chains from one sample, sequenced in a study of cytomegalovirus exposure and HLA in healthy donors. Both 60 Vbeta primers and 13 Jbeta primers went into the PCR. Produced via immunoSEQ multiplex PCR; TCRdb's table is partial and in-frame only. The sample has approximately 110,000 clones, and its top ten clones hold more than 3%. The source material was PBMCs. Every receptor here comes from a man aged 18 to 29 in good health and CMV-seronegative.

The rearrangement joins TRBV4-1 to TRBJ2-4, with TRBD2 matching 9 bases. CDR1 is MGHRA and CDR2 is YSYEKL in the germline V gene. The J segment lost 6 bases and the V segment lost 4 bases, leaving 7 bases of the junction unmatched. The CDR3 has 15 residues. The CDR3 protein is CASSRLAGVGNIQYF. CDR3 in DNA: TGCGCCAGCAGCCGGTTAGCGGGAGTGGGAAACATTCAGTACTTC.

CDR3 coding DNA: TGCGCCAGCAGTGATTCCGGGGGTTCCTACAATGAGCAGTTCTTC. Encoded protein: CASSDSGGSYNEQFF. The chain recombines TRBV10-2 with TRBJ2-1; D possibly corresponds to TRBD2 (6 bases). Trimming cost V 3 bases and J 1 base, with 10 bases left between them. Germline loops: CDR1 WSHSY, CDR2 SAAADI. The CDR3 consists of 15 residues.

The chain combines TRBV27 with TRBJ1-5; the match to TRBD1 covers 10 bases. The V segment lost 5 bases and the J segment 5 bases; nucleotides outside the gene matches: 12. CDR3 size: 17 residues. CDR1 MNHEY and CDR2 SMNVEV come from the germline V gene (reference sequence). CDR3 sequence: CASSTIRDRGPHQPQHF. The CDR3 DNA reads as TGTGCCAGCAGTACGATCCGGGACAGGGGACCTCATCAGCCCCAGCATTTT.

The genes are TRBV7-2 and TRBJ2-4; 10 nucleotides align to TRBD2. Trimming took 0 bases from V and 8 from J; bases not matched to a gene: 13. CDR1 is SGHTA and CDR2 is FQGNSA in the germline V gene. CDR3 length: 18 residues. CDR3 protein: CASSLAPSRAGGADIQYF. In DNA form, the CDR3 reads TGTGCCAGCAGCTTAGCCCCCAGTAGAGCGGGAGGGGCAGACATTCAGTACTTC.

The gene calls are TRBV18 and TRBJ1-5; no clear D. From germline, CDR1 is KGHSH and CDR2 LQKENI. V shed 3 bases and J shed 5 bases, with 11 bases lying between them. The CDR3 is 14 amino acids. In nucleotides, the CDR3 is TGTGCCAGCTCACCCAGTTGGTCAGATCAGCCCCAGCATTTT. This encodes CASSPSWSDQPQHF.

The chain combines TRBV5-1 with TRBJ2-7; D is undetermined. CDR1 and CDR2 from the germline V gene are SGHRS and YFSETQ. Trimming took 2 bases from V and 4 from J, leaving 13 bases between them. The CDR3 consists of 14 residues. The CDR3 nucleotides are TGCGCCAGCAGCTTCTCAGGTAAAGAATACGAGCAGTACTTC. The encoded protein is CASSFSGKEYEQYF.

The chain is built from TRBV11-3 and TRBJ2-1, with a possible D match to TRBD2 (5 bases). In germline, CDR1 is SGHNT, CDR2 YENEEA. The CDR3 extends over 14 amino acids. V lost 2 bases to trimming and J lost 6 bases, with 11 bases between them. The chain's CDR3 is CASSLSGALNEQFF. The CDR3 region has the DNA TGTGCCAGCAGCTTAAGCGGAGCACTCAATGAGCAGTTCTTC.

The CDR3 reads CASSYLGGLTEAFF. The CDR3 DNA reads TGTGCCAGCAGCTACCTAGGAGGGCTCACTGAAGCTTTCTTT. The chain recombines TRBV7-2 with TRBJ1-1; D uncertain. Trimming removed 4 bases from V and 4 bases from J, with 13 bases in between. Germline CDR1 and CDR2: SGHTA and FQGNSA. The CDR3 spans 14 residues.

The V and J genes are TRBV7-2 and TRBJ1-1; 7 bases are a match to TRBD1. The V gene's germline CDR1 is SGHTA and CDR2 FQGNSA. This CDR3 is 18 amino acids long. V lost 5 bases, J lost 4 bases, and 19 bases stayed unmatched. The CDR3 DNA reads TGTGCCAGCAGCGTCCTCTCGACAGGGAAGTATTTGGGCACTGAAGCTTTCTTT. Its translation: CASSVLSTGKYLGTEAFF.

This chain links TRBV19 with TRBJ1-2; tentatively, D is TRBD1 (6 bases). There are 13 residues in the CDR3. Trimming removed 3 bases from V and 6 bases from J, with 11 bases in between. Germline V CDR1 and CDR2: LNHDA, SQIVND (reference sequence). The CDR3 DNA is TGTGCCAGTAGTATTCGGGGGGCGAATGGCTACACCTTC. Translating it yields CASSIRGANGYTF.

This chain's CDR3 is CASSWDRGVTEAFF. The CDR3, as DNA: TGTGCCAGCAGCTGGGACAGGGGTGTCACTGAAGCTTTCTTT. The genes are TRBV5-6 and TRBJ1-1; 10 bases line up with TRBD1. V was pared by 3 bases and J by 4 bases, with 3 bases of the junction left unmatched. CDR1 is SGHDT and CDR2 is YYEEEE in the germline V gene. The CDR3 has 14 residues.

Here the CDR3 DNA reads TGTGCCACTAACCTAGGGGGCACAGATACGCAGTATTTT. Encoded protein: CATNLGGTDTQYF. The J gene is TRBJ2-3, the V gene TRBV10-3; tentatively, D is TRBD1 (5 bases). The CDR3 length is 13 residues. Per germline, CDR1 ENHRY and CDR2 SYGVKD. V lost 10 bases to trimming and J lost 1 base, with 12 bases between them.

This chain uses TRBV18 with TRBJ1-6; 10 nucleotides agree with TRBD1. Germline CDR1 is KGHSH and CDR2 is LQKENI. V shed 3 bases, J shed 12 bases, and the junction held 8 bases outside the gene matches. This CDR3 is built from 15 residues. For the CDR3, the DNA is TGTGCCAGCTCACCTTCAGCGGGACAGGGGTTACCCCTCCACTTT. Residues: CASSPSAGQGLPLHF.

The CDR3, as DNA: TGTGCCAGCAGTTTCGTAGCGGGAGGGCCTGGCTACGAGCAGTACTTC. This translates into CASSFVAGGPGYEQYF. The chain has TRBV6-6 and TRBJ2-7; 11 positions agree with TRBD2. The V and J ends lost 4 bases and 3 bases, in that order; junction bases with no gene match: 8. Germline lookup yields CDR1 MNHNY and CDR2 SVGAGI (reference sequence). CDR3 length equals 16 residues.

The V call is TRBV11-2, the J call TRBJ2-7; 9 bases align to TRBD2. The CDR3 consists of 16 residues. Germline CDR1 is SGHAT and CDR2 is FQNNGV. J was trimmed by 7 bases and V by 5 bases; bases with no gene match: 15. The CDR3 protein is CASSLPSLAGAREQYF. The CDR3 DNA follows: TGTGCCAGCAGCCTCCCCTCACTAGCGGGCGCTCGGGAGCAGTACTTC.

CDR3 bases: TGTGCCAGCACCACGGTCCTAGGAGCTTTCTTT. This translates into CASTTVLGAFF. J is TRBJ1-1 and V is TRBV6-1; D call uncertain. Trimming left V 7 bases short and J 10 bases short, with 13 bases between. The CDR3 runs to 11 residues. CDR1 and CDR2 from the germline V gene are MNHNS and SASEGT.

The rearrangement joins TRBV5-6 to TRBJ1-5; D perhaps matches TRBD1 (5 bases). CDR1 and CDR2 from the germline V gene are SGHDT and YYEEEE. V lost 1 base, J lost 4 bases, and 21 bases lay in between. The CDR3 sequence is 18 residues long. The CDR3 DNA reads as TGTGCCAGCAGCTTGCGGGTGGGGGGTAACGTGATAAATCAGCCCCAGCATTTT. It is translated as CASSLRVGGNVINQPQHF.

Points on this clone: The final CDR3 position lacks the conserved phenylalanine or tryptophan, pointing to a likely read error. The rearrangement uses TRBV5-1 and TRBJ2-3; 9 bases are shared with TRBD1. V shed 5 bases, J shed 4 bases, and the junction held 8 bases outside the gene matches. Germline loops: CDR1 SGHRS, CDR2 YFSETQ. The CDR3 is 15 residues long. DNA for the CDR3: TGCGCCAGCAGTACACCGGGACAGGGTGCAGATACGCAGTATTCT. It translates to CASSTPGQGADTQYS.

This chain connects TRBV19 to TRBJ1-5, with D possibly matching TRBD1 (6 bases). Trimming removed 10 bases at V and 7 bases at J, with 23 bases between. This CDR3 has 15 amino acids. Germline V gene lookup returns CDR1 LNHDA and CDR2 SQIVND (reference sequence). CDR3 in DNA: TGTGCCAAGGGGGGAGTACAGGGAGGGGAACAGCCCCAGCATTTT. Amino acids: CAKGGVQGGEQPQHF.

This rearrangement joins TRBV27 to TRBJ1-2, with D uncertain. Looked up from germline, CDR1 is MNHEY and CDR2 is SMNVEV (reference sequence). The length of the CDR3 is 16 residues. Trimming removed 4 bases from V and 1 base from J, with 16 bases in between. This CDR3 reads CASSSLPLLINYGYTF. CDR3 in DNA: TGTGCCAGCAGTTCCCTCCCTCTACTGATTAACTATGGCTACACCTTC.

The rearrangement uses TRBV5-4 and TRBJ1-6, with 8 bases that match TRBD1. The germline gives CDR1 SGHNT, CDR2 YYREEE (reference sequence). The J segment lost 10 bases and the V segment lost 0 bases, leaving 6 bases of the junction unmatched. The CDR3 is 15 residues long. In DNA form, the CDR3 reads TGTGCCAGCAGCTTGGGCGACAGGGGAGAATCACCCCTCCACTTT. Its protein is CASSLGDRGESPLHF.

The rearrangement joins TRBV5-1 to TRBJ1-4; D unresolved. The germline V and J ends were trimmed by 0 bases and 9 bases, with 9 bases remaining between them. The CDR3 covers 13 residues. Germline lookup yields CDR1 SGHRS and CDR2 YFSETQ. This chain's CDR3 is CASSLAEAKKLFF. The CDR3 nucleotides are TGCGCCAGCAGCTTGGCCGAGGCAAAAAAACTGTTTTTT.

This rearrangement joins TRBV2 to TRBJ2-4; possibly TRBD1 for D (6 bases). The CDR3 contains 16 residues. V was clipped by 6 bases and J by 6 bases, with 21 bases between them. Germline CDR1 is SNHLY and CDR2 is FYNNEI. DNA of the CDR3: TGTGCCAGCAGGCCCAAAGGCTGGACAGAAAGAAACATTCAGTACTTC. Its translation: CASRPKGWTERNIQYF.

J is TRBJ2-3 and V is TRBV7-3, with D possibly matching TRBD2 (7 bases). Germline V CDR1 and CDR2: SGHTA, FQGTGA. Trimming pared 5 bases from V and 7 bases from J, leaving 22 bases between. The CDR3 spans 16 residues. CDR3 protein: CASSGRGDRPRNTQYF. In DNA form, the CDR3 reads TGTGCCAGCAGCGGGAGGGGGGACCGCCCAAGGAATACGCAGTATTTT.

The chain combines TRBV10-2 with TRBJ2-7; perhaps TRBD2 as D (6 bases). The germline V and J ends were trimmed by 6 bases and 1 base, with 16 bases remaining between them. The CDR3 contains 15 residues. CDR1 is WSHSY and CDR2 is SAAADI in the germline V gene. The CDR3, as DNA: TGCGCCAGCAGCCTTCGCGGGGTGGGGTCCTACGAGCAGTACTTC. This encodes CASSLRGVGSYEQYF.

This chain joins TRBV2 and TRBJ1-5; D is ambiguous. Germline CDR1 SNHLY, CDR2 FYNNEI. V dropped 3 bases and J dropped 9 bases, with 9 bases sitting between them. This CDR3 region has 12 residues. CDR3 region: CASSDWPRPQHF. CDR3 bases: TGTGCCAGCAGTGATTGGCCTCGGCCCCAGCATTTT.

This sequence joins TRBV29-1 and TRBJ2-3; the match to TRBD2 covers 10 bases. Germline loops: CDR1 SQVTM, CDR2 ANQGSEA. The V and J ends lost 6 bases and 8 bases, in that order; junction bases with no gene match: 11. This CDR3 has 14 residues. The CDR3 DNA reads TGCAGCGTCAGCGGGGGGGGACGGAGGGCTACGCAGTATTTT. As protein: CSVSGGGRRATQYF.

J is TRBJ2-7 and V is TRBV20-1; 8 nucleotides align to TRBD1. Per the germline V gene, CDR1 is DFQATT and CDR2 is SNEGSKA (reference sequence). The CDR3 spans 11 residues. With 6 bases clipped from V and 5 bases from J, the junction kept 3 bases outside the gene matches. CDR3 amino acids: CSAYRGNEQYF. The CDR3 nucleotides are TGCAGTGCCTACAGGGGGAACGAGCAGTACTTC.

This sequence joins TRBV7-9 and TRBJ1-3; possible D gene TRBD1, 6 bases. Germline V gene data show CDR1 as SEHNR and CDR2 as FQNEAQ (reference sequence). The V and J ends lost 5 bases and 0 bases respectively, with 11 bases between them. CDR3 length: 15 residues. The CDR3 region is CASSKGGSSGNTIYF. The DNA of the CDR3 is TGTGCCAGCAGCAAGGGGGGGAGCTCTGGAAACACCATATATTTT. Full variable domain (missing parts from reference TRBV7-9 and TRBJ1-3): DTGVSQNPRHKITKRGQNVTFRCDPISEHNRLYWYRQTLGQGPEFLTYFQNEAQLEKSRLLSDRFSAERPKGSFSTLEIQRTEQGDSAMYLCASSKGGSSGNTIYFGEGSWLTVV.

The J gene is TRBJ2-1, the V gene TRBV2; 11 bases agree with TRBD2. The CDR3 is 14 residues long. After removal of 2 bases from V and 8 bases from J, the junction contained 2 bases not matched to a gene. Germline CDR1 SNHLY, CDR2 FYNNEI. The CDR3 sequence is CASSELAGGDEQFF. CDR3 nucleotides: TGTGCCAGCAGTGAACTAGCGGGGGGCGATGAGCAGTTCTTC. Drawing the rest from reference TRBV2 and TRBJ2-1, the complete variable domain is EPEVTQTPSHQVTQMGQEVILRCVPISNHLYFYWYRQILGQKVEFLVSFYNNEISEKSEIFDDQFSVERPDGSNFTLKIRSTKLEDSAMYFCASSELAGGDEQFFGPGTRLTVL.

The V and J genes are TRBV20-1 and TRBJ1-1; D not certain. V shed 5 bases and J shed 6 bases, with 10 bases lying between them. CDR3 length equals 11 residues. The germline V gene has CDR1 DFQATT and CDR2 SNEGSKA (reference sequence). The CDR3 loop reads CSAYDTPEAFF. Written as DNA, the CDR3 is TGCAGTGCTTACGACACCCCTGAAGCTTTCTTT.

V usage is TRBV15 and J usage is TRBJ1-5; maybe TRBD1 (6 bases). The CDR3 covers 15 residues. Germline V CDR1 and CDR2: LNHNV, YYDKDF (reference sequence). V lost 0 bases, J lost 5 bases, and 11 bases lay in between. In DNA form, the CDR3 reads TGTGCCACCAGCAGAGATCAGGGGAGCGATCAGCCCCAGCATTTT. Translated, it gives CATSRDQGSDQPQHF. The entire variable domain, with the rest obtained from reference TRBV15 and TRBJ1-5, is as follows: DAMVIQNPRYQVTQFGKPVTLSCSQTLNHNVMYWYQQKSSQAPKLLFHYYDKDFNNEADTPDNFQSRRPNTSFCFLDIRSPGLGDTAMYLCATSRDQGSDQPQHFGDGTRLSIL.